This T cell receptor beta chain came from a study of Graves' ophthalmopathy and Graves' hyperthyroidism. General study results and limits: Also, most clonotypes expanded in the thyroid above 0.001 frequency appeared in blood. For predicting ophthalmopathy progression, the model had roughly 70% sensitivity and approximately 72% specificity.

The PBMCs used were ones drawn from about 9.3 ml of fresh peripheral blood. Concerning this clonotype: Its antigen remains unidentified. This may stem from a read error, because a much larger clone lies one nucleotide away.

This CDR3 is 16 amino acids long. RNA served as the template for amplifying TCR beta CDR3 regions. Investigators did first-round RT-PCR with HTBI primers, then second-round multiplex PCR. TCRdb recomputed calls from the multiplex PCR reads with MiXCR, one row per CDR3 protein. The table records about 480,000 distinct CDR3 sequences, around 15% of them present only once. The clonotype comes from a woman aged 25 to 45 with Graves' ophthalmopathy. The sample taken for sequencing was blood. The J gene is TRBJ1-5, the V gene TRBV12-3 or TRBV12-4; TRBD1 matches at 9 bases. CDR3 nucleotides: TGTGCCAGCAGTGGCGGGACAGGGTCTAGCAATCAGCCCCAGCGTTTT. This gives the protein CASSGGTGSSNQPQRF.